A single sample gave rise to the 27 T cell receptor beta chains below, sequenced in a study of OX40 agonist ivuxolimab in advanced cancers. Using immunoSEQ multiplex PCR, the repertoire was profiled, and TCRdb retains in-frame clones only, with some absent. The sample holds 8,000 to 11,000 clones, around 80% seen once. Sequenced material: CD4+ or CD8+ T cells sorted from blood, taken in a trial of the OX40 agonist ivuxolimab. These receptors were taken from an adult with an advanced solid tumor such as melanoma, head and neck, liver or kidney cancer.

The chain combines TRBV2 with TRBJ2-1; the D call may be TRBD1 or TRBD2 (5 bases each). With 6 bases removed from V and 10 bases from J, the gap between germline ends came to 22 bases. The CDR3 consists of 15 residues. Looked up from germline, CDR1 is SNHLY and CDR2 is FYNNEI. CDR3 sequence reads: CASSTRGLADREQFF. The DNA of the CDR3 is TGTGCCAGCAGCACGAGGGGCCTCGCAGATCGCGAGCAGTTCTTC.

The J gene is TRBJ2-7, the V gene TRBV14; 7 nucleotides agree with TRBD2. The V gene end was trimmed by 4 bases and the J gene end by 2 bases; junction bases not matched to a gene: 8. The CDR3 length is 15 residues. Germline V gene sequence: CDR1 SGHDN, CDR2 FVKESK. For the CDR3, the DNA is TGTGCCAGCAGCCCCCGGGAGGCCCTTCCCTACGAGCAGTACTTC. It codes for CASSPREALPYEQYF.

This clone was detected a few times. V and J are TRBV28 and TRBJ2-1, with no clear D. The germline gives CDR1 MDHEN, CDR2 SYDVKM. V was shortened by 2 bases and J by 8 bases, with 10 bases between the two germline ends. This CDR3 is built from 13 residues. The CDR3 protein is CASSLIGQDEQFF. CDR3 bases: TGTGCCAGCAGTTTAATAGGGCAGGATGAGCAGTTCTTC.

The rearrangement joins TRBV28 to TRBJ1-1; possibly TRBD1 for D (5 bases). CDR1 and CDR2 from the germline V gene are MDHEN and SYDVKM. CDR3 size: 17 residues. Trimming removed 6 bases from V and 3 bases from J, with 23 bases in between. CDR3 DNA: TGTGCCAGCAGGGCCCGTGAATGGGGCCCGGCGGACACTGAAGCTTTCTTT. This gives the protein CASRAREWGPADTEAFF.

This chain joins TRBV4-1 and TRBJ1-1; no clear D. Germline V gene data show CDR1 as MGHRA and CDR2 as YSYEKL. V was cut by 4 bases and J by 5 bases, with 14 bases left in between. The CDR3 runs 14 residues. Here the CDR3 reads CASSPGERGTEAFF. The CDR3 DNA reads TGCGCCAGCAGCCCGGGTGAGCGTGGGACTGAAGCTTTCTTT.

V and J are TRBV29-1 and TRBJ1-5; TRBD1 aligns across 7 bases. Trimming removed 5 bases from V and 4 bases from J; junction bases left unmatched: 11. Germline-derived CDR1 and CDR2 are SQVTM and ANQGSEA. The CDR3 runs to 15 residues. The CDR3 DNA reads TGCAGCGTTATTTGGGGGACAGTTGCTAATCAGCCCCAGCATTTT. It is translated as CSVIWGTVANQPQHF.

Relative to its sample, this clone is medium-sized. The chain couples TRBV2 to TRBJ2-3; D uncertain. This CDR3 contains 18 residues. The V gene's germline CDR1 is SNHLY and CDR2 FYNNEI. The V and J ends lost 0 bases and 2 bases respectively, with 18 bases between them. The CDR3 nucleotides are TGTGCCAGCAGTGAAGCCCGCGCAGTCCCCTCATACACAGATACGCAGTATTTT. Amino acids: CASSEARAVPSYTDTQYF.

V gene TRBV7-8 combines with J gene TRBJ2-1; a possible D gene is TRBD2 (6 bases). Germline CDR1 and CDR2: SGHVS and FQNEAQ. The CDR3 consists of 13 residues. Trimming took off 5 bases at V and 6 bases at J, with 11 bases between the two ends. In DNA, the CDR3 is TGTGCCAGCAGCACCGGGACTCCCAATGAGCAGTTCTTC. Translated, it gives CASSTGTPNEQFF.

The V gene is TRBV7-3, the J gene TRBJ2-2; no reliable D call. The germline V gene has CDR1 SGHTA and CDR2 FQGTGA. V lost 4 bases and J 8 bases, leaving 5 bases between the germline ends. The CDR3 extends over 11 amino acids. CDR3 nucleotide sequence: TGTGCCAGCAGCTCGTCAGGGGAGCTGTTTTTT. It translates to CASSSSGELFF.

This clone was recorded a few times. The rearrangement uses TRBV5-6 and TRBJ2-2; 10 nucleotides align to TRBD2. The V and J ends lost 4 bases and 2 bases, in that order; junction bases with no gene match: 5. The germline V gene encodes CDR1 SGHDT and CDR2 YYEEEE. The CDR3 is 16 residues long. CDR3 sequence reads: CASSPGTSVNTGELFF. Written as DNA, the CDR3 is TGTGCCAGCAGCCCTGGGACTAGCGTAAACACCGGGGAGCTGTTTTTT.

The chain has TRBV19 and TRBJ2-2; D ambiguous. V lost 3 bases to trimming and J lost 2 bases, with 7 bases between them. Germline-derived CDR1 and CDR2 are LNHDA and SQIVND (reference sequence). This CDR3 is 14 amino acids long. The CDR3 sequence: CASSISHNTGELFF. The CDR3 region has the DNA TGTGCCAGTAGTATCTCTCACAACACCGGGGAGCTGTTTTTT.

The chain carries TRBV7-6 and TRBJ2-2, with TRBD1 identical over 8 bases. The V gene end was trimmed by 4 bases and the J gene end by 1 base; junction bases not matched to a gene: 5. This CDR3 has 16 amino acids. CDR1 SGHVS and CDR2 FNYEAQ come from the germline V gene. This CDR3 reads CASSSPGQENTGELFF. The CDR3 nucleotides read TGTGCCAGCAGCTCACCGGGACAGGAGAACACCGGGGAGCTGTTTTTT.

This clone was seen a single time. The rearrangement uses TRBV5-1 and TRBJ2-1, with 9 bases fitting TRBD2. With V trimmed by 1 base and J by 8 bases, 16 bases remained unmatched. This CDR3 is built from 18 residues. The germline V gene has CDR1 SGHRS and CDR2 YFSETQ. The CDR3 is CASSLSPLAGPRSYEQFF. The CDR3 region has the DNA TGCGCCAGCAGCTTGAGTCCCCTAGCGGGGCCCCGGAGCTATGAGCAGTTCTTC.

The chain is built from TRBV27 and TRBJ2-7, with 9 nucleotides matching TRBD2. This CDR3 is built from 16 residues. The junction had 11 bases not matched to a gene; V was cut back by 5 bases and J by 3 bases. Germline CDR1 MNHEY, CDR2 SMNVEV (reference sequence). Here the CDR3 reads CASSTSGSGGSYEQYF. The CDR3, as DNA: TGTGCCAGCAGTACCTCGGGTAGCGGGGGAAGCTACGAGCAGTACTTC.

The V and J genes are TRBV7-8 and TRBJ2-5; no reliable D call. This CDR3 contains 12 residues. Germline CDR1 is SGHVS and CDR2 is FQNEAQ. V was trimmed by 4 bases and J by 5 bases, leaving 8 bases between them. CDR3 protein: CASSSSWETQYF. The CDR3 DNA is TGTGCCAGCAGCTCAAGCTGGGAGACCCAGTACTTC.

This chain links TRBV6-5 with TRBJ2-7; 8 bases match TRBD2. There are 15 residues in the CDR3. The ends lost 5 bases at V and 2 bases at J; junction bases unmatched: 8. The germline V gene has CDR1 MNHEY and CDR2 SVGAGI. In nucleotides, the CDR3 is TGTGCCAGCAGTAAACAAGCGGGAGAGGCCTACGAGCAGTACTTC. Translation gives CASSKQAGEAYEQYF.

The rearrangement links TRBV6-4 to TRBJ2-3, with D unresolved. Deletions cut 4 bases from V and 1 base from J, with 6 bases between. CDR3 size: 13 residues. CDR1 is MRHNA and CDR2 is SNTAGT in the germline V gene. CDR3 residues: CASSVSGTDTQYF. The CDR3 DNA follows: TGTGCCAGCAGTGTGAGCGGCACAGATACGCAGTATTTT.

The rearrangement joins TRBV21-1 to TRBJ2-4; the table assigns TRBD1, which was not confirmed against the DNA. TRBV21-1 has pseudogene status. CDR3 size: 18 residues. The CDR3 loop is CASSKGGDRGRKGHIQYF. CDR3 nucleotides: TGTGCCAGCAGCAAAGGAGGAGACAGGGGGCGCAAAGGACACATTCAGTACTTC.

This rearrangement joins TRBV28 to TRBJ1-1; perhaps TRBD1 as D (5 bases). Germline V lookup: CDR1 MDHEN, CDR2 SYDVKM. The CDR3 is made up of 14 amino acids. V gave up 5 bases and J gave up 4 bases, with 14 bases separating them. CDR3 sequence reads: CASSTPGPGTEAFF. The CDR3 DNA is TGTGCCAGCAGTACCCCGGGACCAGGCACTGAAGCTTTCTTT.

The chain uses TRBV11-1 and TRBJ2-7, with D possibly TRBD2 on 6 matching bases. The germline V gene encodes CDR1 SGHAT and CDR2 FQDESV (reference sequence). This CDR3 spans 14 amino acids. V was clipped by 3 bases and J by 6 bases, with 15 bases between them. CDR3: CASSFGGIGAEQYF. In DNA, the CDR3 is TGTGCCAGCAGCTTTGGCGGGATCGGGGCCGAGCAGTACTTC. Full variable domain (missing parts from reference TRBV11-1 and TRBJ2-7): EAEVAQSPRYKITEKSQAVAFWCDPISGHATLYWYRQILGQGPELLVQFQDESVVDDSQLPKDRFSAERLKGVDSTLKIQPAELGDSAMYLCASSFGGIGAEQYFGPGTRLTVT.

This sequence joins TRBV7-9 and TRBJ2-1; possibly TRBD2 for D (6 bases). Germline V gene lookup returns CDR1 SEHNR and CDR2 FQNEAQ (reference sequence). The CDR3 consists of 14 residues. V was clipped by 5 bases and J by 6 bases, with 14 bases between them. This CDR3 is CASSPVGGINEQFF. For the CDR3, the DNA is TGTGCCAGCAGCCCAGTGGGGGGAATCAATGAGCAGTTCTTC.

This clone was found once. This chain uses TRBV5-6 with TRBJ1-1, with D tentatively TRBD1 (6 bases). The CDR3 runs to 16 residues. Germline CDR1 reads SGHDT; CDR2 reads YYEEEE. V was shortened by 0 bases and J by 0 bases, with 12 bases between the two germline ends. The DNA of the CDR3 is TGTGCCAGCAGCTTGGCCGCAGGGGCGATGAACACTGAAGCTTTCTTT. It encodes CASSLAAGAMNTEAFF.

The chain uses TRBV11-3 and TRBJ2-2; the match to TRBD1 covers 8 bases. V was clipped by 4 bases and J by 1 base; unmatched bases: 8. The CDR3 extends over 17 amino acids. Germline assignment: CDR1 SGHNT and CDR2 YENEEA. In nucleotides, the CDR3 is TGTGCCAGCAGCTACCAAGACAGGGGAATGAACACCGGGGAGCTGTTTTTT. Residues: CASSYQDRGMNTGELFF.

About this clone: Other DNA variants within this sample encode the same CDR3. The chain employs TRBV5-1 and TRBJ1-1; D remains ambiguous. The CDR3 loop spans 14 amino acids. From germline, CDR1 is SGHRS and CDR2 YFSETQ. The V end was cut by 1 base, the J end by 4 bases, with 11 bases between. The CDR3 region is CASSLTGIGTEAFF. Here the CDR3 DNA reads TGCGCCAGCAGCTTGACGGGGATCGGCACTGAAGCTTTCTTT.

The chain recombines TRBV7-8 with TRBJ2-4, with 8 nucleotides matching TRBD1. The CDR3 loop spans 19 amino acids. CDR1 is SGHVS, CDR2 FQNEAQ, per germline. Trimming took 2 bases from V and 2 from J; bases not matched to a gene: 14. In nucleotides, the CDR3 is TGTGCCAGCAGCTTAAATCCAGTTTCAGGGGGCGAAACCAAAAACATTCAGTACTTC. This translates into CASSLNPVSGGETKNIQYF.

For the CDR3, the DNA is TGTGCCAGCTCACCAAGAGGAGGAGGGGCGAACACCGGGGAGCTGTTTTTT. It is translated as CASSPRGGGANTGELFF. V usage is TRBV18 and J usage is TRBJ2-2; D might be TRBD2 (6 bases). V gave up 2 bases and J gave up 0 bases, with 13 bases separating them. Germline-derived CDR1 and CDR2 are KGHSH and LQKENI. This CDR3 has 17 residues. Filled out from reference TRBV18 and TRBJ2-2, the complete variable domain reads NAGVMQNPRHLVRRRGQEARLRCSPMKGHSHVYWYRQLPEEGLKFMVYLQKENIIDESGMPKERFSAEFPKEGPSILRIQQVVRGDSAAYFCASSPRGGGANTGELFFGEGSRLTVL.

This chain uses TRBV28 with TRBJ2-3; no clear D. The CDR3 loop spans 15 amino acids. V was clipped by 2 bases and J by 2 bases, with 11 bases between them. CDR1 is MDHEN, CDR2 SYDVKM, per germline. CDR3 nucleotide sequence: TGTGCCAGCAGTTTACCCTCGGCCCTCACAGATACGCAGTATTTT. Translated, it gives CASSLPSALTDTQYF. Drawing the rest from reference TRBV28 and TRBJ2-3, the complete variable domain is DVKVTQSSRYLVKRTGEKVFLECVQDMDHENMFWYRQDPGLGLRLIYFSYDVKMKEKGDIPEGYSVSREKKERFSLILESASTNQTSMYLCASSLPSALTDTQYFGPGTRLTVL.